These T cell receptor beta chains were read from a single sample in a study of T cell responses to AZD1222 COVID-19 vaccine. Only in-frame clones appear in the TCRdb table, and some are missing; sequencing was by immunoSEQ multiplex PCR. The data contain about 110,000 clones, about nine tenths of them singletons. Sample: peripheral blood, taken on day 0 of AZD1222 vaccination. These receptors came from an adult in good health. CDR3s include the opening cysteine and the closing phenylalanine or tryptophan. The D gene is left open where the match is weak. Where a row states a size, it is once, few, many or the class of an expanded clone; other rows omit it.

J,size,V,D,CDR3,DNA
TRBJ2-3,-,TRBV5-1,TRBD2,CASSLSGSPYF,TGCGCCAGCAGCTTGAGCGGGAGTCCGTATTTT
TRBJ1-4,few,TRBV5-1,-,CASSTSPGGDEKLFF,TGCGCCAGCAGCACATCACCCGGGGGAGATGAAAAACTGTTTTTT
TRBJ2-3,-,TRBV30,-,CASASTTDTQYF,TGTGCCTCAGCGTCGACCACAGATACGCAGTATTTT
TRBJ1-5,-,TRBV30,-,CAWSSGGLGKPQHF,TGTGCCTGGAGCTCGGGAGGGCTAGGGAAGCCCCAGCATTTT
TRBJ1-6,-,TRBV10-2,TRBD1,CASKEGQGFWGYNSPLHF,TGCGCCAGCAAGGAAGGACAGGGTTTTTGGGGCTATAATTCACCCCTCCACTTT
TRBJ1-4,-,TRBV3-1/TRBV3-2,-,CASSQESRTGPVFF,TGTGCCAGCAGCCAGGAATCACGCACAGGGCCGGTGTTTTTT
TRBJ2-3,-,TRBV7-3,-,CASSLRRHTDTQYF,TGTGCCAGCAGCTTACGGAGACACACAGATACGCAGTATTTT
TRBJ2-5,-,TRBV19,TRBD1,CASSIGQGAWGNQQETQYF,TGTGCCAGTAGTATCGGACAGGGGGCGTGGGGTAATCAACAGGAGACCCAGTACTTC
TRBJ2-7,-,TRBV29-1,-,CSVGADSYEQYF,TGCAGCGTTGGAGCCGACAGTTACGAGCAGTACTTC
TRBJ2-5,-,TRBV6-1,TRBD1,CASSEATGRQETQYF,TGTGCCAGCAGTGAAGCGACAGGGCGGCAAGAGACCCAGTACTTC
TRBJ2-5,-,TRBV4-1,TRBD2,CASSQDLAGGRQETQYF,TGCGCCAGCAGCCAAGATTTAGCGGGGGGACGACAAGAGACCCAGTACTTC
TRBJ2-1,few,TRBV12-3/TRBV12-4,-,CASSPQVNNEQFF,TGTGCCAGCAGTCCCCAAGTCAACAATGAGCAGTTCTTC
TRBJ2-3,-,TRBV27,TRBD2,CASSRLAGGYTDTQYF,TGTGCCAGCAGCCGATTAGCGGGAGGGTACACAGATACGCAGTATTTT
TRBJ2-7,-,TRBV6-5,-,CASSKSGYEQYF,TGTGCCAGCAGTAAGTCGGGTTACGAGCAGTACTTC
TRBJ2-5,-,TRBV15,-,CATSSRSGGETQYF,TGTGCCACCAGCAGTCGATCAGGCGGCGAGACCCAGTACTTC
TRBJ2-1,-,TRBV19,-,CASAEVGLEQFF,TGTGCCAGCGCCGAGGTTGGGCTTGAGCAGTTCTTC
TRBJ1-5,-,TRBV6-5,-,CASTGSWGGNQPQHF,TGTGCCAGCACGGGTTCGTGGGGTGGCAATCAGCCCCAGCATTTT
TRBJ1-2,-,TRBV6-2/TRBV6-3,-,CASSGEGGYTF,TGTGCCAGCAGTGGGGAGGGAGGCTACACCTTC
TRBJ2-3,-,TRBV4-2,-,CASAAPEITDTQYF,TGTGCCAGCGCGGCCCCCGAGATCACAGATACGCAGTATTTT
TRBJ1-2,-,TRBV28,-,CASSLRPLDYGYTF,TGTGCCAGCAGTCTTAGGCCTCTAGACTATGGCTACACCTTC
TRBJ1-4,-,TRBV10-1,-,CASGPGGDNEKLFF,TGCGCCAGCGGTCCGGGGGGCGACAATGAAAAACTGTTTTTT
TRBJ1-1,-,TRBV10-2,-,CASSESGNPNTEAFF,TGCGCCAGCAGTGAGTCAGGCAACCCGAACACTGAAGCTTTCTTT
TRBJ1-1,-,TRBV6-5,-,CASSYGAMGAFF,TGTGCCAGCAGTTACGGGGCGATGGGAGCTTTCTTT
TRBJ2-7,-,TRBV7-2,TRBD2,CASSSKRGLSSYEQYF,TGTGCCAGCAGCTCAAAGCGGGGCCTCAGCTCCTACGAGCAGTACTTC
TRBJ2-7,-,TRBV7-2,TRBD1,CASSRDRGASYEQYF,TGTGCCAGCAGCCGGGACAGAGGTGCATCCTACGAGCAGTACTTC
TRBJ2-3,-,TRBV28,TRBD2,CASSLTSGTDTQYF,TGTGCCAGCAGTTTGACTAGCGGCACAGATACGCAGTATTTT
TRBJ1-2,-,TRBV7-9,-,CASSLGWGDYGYTF,TGTGCCAGCAGCTTAGGTTGGGGGGACTATGGCTACACCTTC
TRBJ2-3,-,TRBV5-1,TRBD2,CASSSMGSGSADTQYF,TGCGCCAGCAGCTCCATGGGTAGCGGGAGTGCAGATACGCAGTATTTT
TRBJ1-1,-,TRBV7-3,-,CASSLTGGTEAFF,TGTGCCAGCAGCTTAACGGGGGGCACTGAAGCTTTCTTT
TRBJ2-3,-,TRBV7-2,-,CASSPRLVTDTQYF,TGTGCCAGCAGCCCGCGACTAGTCACAGATACGCAGTATTTT
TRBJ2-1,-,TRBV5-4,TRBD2,CASSSSLAGGLNEQFF,TGTGCCAGCAGCTCATCTCTAGCGGGGGGGCTCAATGAGCAGTTCTTC
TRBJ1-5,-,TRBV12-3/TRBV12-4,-,CASSPEEDQPQHF,TGTGCCAGCAGCCCCGAGGAGGATCAGCCCCAGCATTTT
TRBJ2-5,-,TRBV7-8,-,CASSSAGKVETQYF,TGTGCCAGCAGCTCCGCAGGAAAAGTGGAGACCCAGTACTTC
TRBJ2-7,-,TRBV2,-,CASSVGQGPYEQYF,TGTGCCAGCAGTGTAGGTCAGGGACCCTACGAGCAGTACTTC
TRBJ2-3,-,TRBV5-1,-,CASSQDRPRTDTQYF,TGCGCCAGCAGCCAAGACAGACCACGCACAGATACGCAGTATTTT
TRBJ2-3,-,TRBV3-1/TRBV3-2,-,CASSQERGLAKRRATDTQYF,TGTGCCAGCAGCCAAGAGCGCGGGTTGGCGAAAAGAAGGGCTACAGATACGCAGTATTTT
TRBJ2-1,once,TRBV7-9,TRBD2,CASSSGGLVRTEQFF,TGTGCCAGCAGCTCAGGAGGACTAGTACGCACAGAGCAGTTCTTC
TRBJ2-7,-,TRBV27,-,CASSLVGSYEQYF,TGTGCCAGCAGTTTAGTGGGGTCCTACGAGCAGTACTTC
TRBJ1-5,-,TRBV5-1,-,CASSPTGPPNQPQHF,TGCGCCAGCAGCCCAACAGGGCCCCCAAATCAGCCCCAGCATTTT
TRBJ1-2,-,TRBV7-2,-,CASSFKQDSYNYGYTF,TGTGCCAGCAGCTTCAAACAAGACAGCTATAACTATGGCTACACCTTC
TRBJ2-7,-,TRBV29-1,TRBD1,CSVGPGQGVREQYF,TGCAGCGTTGGACCGGGACAGGGGGTACGCGAGCAGTACTTC
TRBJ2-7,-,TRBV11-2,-,CASSLDQFQGSYEQYF,TGTGCCAGCAGCTTAGATCAATTCCAGGGTTCCTACGAGCAGTACTTC
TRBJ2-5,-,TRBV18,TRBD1,CATSQSPGGWETQYF,TGTGCCACCTCCCAGTCTCCAGGGGGCTGGGAGACCCAGTACTTC
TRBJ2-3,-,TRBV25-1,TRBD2,CASSGWTSGGGTDTQYF,TGTGCCAGCAGTGGGTGGACTAGCGGGGGCGGCACAGATACGCAGTATTTT
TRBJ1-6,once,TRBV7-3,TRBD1,CASSLTGQVDSPLHF,TGTGCCAGCAGCTTAACCGGACAGGTCGATTCACCCCTCCACTTT
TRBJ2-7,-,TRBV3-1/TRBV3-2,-,CASSAPGATAEQYF,TGTGCCAGCAGCGCCCCCGGGGCCACAGCGGAGCAGTACTTC
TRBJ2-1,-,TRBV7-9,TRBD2,CASSLGLAGDEQFF,TGTGCCAGCAGCTTAGGACTAGCGGGGGATGAGCAGTTCTTC
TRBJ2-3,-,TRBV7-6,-,CASSLDRTEDTQYF,TGTGCCAGCAGCTTAGACAGAACCGAAGATACGCAGTATTTT
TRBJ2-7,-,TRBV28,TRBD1,CASSLYHPRRQGARDEQYF,TGTGCCAGCAGTTTATACCACCCCCGCCGACAGGGGGCGCGAGACGAGCAGTACTTC
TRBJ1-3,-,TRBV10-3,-,CAISDGGDSGNTIYF,TGTGCCATCAGTGACGGCGGAGACTCTGGAAACACCATATATTTT